This TCR beta chain was captured by sequencing in a study of blood T cell repertoires in COVID-19 (dated by TCRdb to 2018 to 2021). A note on the overall study: Collaborator samples came from the United States, Italy and Spain and covered acute and convalescent phases of COVID-19. The prospective study material was composed of cDNA or gDNA derived from T cells, B-cell-depleted T cells, or PBMCs. Subjects who had been exposed to COVID-19, were actively infected with it, or had recovered from it provided the deeply sampled blood TCRbeta repertoires that made up the dataset. The repertoires were released in a freely available public database intended as a resource for research on the immune response to SARS-CoV-2. The samples were drawn from the first 160 participants of the ongoing ImmuneRACE study and from some 1,300 subjects provided by 6 global collaborators. A de-identified subject ID, COVID-19 status, age in years and sex were almost always included in the sample metadata. Where available, HLA class I and class II types were taken from metadata supplied by the sample provider and were not determined by assay-based typing.

Each collaborating institution followed its own protocols to collect whole blood in K2EDTA tubes. For TCRbeta analysis, collaborators shipped samples in one of three forms: frozen whole blood, isolated PBMCs, or DNA extracted from either of those sample types. TCRbeta CDR3 regions were amplified from genomic DNA using the immunoSEQ Assay, a bias-controlled multiplex PCR. Processing in the source paper ran as follows. Nucleated cell counts per sample were estimated from amplification of reference gene primers within the assay. Sequence reads were collapsed and filtered to measure the absolute abundance of every unique TCRbeta CDR3 rearrangement. For each sample, productive Simpson clonality was calculated by taking the square root of Simpson's diversity index across productive rearrangements. This is the immuneACCESS table as TCRdb keeps it, with only in-frame sequences that have V and J called. A part of the clones is gone; compared with another copy, unresolved V genes explain less than half, and the rest is unexplained. Clone size and V and J calls were adopted from that table, with D and trimming inferred from the DNA. The sample table holds around 97,000 clones, of which approximately 84% were seen once. The ten most abundant clones make up about 10% of the sample.

What the study reported, not specific to this receptor: The quantity of clinical and demographic metadata differed by source and by participant and was supplied without curation.

Comment on this clone: No cognate antigen has been identified for it. The input lacks base qualities; no much larger clone sits a single base away.

The CDR3 spans 16 residues, from the cysteine through the phenylalanine. Only the CDR3 part of the read is kept: 48 bases, read in frame from the first base. Looking up the germline V gene yields CDR1 WSHSY and CDR2 SAAADI. From V the trimming removes 6 bases and from J it removes 1 base, while the gene matches leave 10 bases of the junction unaccounted for. The receptor was derived from a man between 70 and 80 years old with acute or convalescent COVID-19. The sequence is built from TRBV10-2 and TRBJ2-3, with TRBD2 matching 7 junction bases. The sample consisted of peripheral blood. The CDR3 amino acid sequence is: CASSRKRDWGTDTQYF. The nucleotide sequence reads as follows: TGCGCCAGCAGCCGCAAGCGGGACTGGGGCACAGATACGCAGTATTTT.